The clone carrying this TCR beta chain was counted a single time. Data came from immunoSEQ multiplex PCR; TCRdb stores just in-frame clones and leaves some out. This sample carries nearly 250,000 clones, approximately 85% of them seen once, and the ten largest clones take approximately 8.6%. This CDR3 is 11 amino acids long. The V and J ends lost 3 bases and 8 bases respectively, with 8 bases between them. CDR1 and CDR2 (germline): DFQATT, SNEGSKA (reference sequence). The data were obtained in a study of blood T cell repertoires in COVID-19. For the study at large: PBMCs, B-cell-depleted T cells, or T cells provided the cDNA or gDNA that made up the material.

Participant reports of clinical history set cohort assignment. The sequencing sample was made of PBMCs or T cells enriched from blood (not recorded which). The TCR was taken from a woman in her forties or fifties with acute COVID-19. The V gene is TRBV20-1, the J gene TRBJ2-1; the D is unclear. The CDR3 nucleotides are TGCAGTGCTAGTAGAGTGCATGAGCAGTTCTTC. It is translated as CSASRVHEQFF.